This is a list of T cell receptor beta chains from one sample in a study of human T cells and chemical hapten exposure. TCRdb recomputed calls from the RACE reads with MiXCR, one row per CDR3 protein. The sample contains under 200,000 distinct CDR3 sequences, approximately 31% of which appear only once. Sample: whole blood, taken in connection with sensitization to the hapten diphenylcyclopropenone (DPC). These receptor sequences come from a woman in her twenties or thirties with alopecia areata. Some clones in this sample may be carry-over from other donors' samples. Each CDR3 is given without its conserved first and last residue. The order of the fields is D gene, clone size, J gene, V gene, CDR3 protein. The D gene is left open where the match is weak. Size values are once, few and many counts, or a class for expanded clones, and some rows have none.

>.|few|TRBJ2-5|TRBV20-1
SARDPQGKETQY
>TRBD1|.|TRBJ1-1|TRBV7-2
ASSTPDRANTEAF
>.|.|TRBJ1-2|TRBV10-3
AIRRGSSTYGYT
>.|.|TRBJ2-3|TRBV9
ASSAEMRSTDTQY
>TRBD1|.|TRBJ1-5|TRBV9
ASSAGQGKQPQH
>.|few|TRBJ1-4|TRBV7-2
ASSSPISEKLF
>.|.|TRBJ1-2|TRBV7-2
ASSPADVGSYT
>.|.|TRBJ2-7|TRBV6-5
ASSQSDYFYEQY
>TRBD2|few|TRBJ2-2|TRBV6-5
ASRLLAGGPTGELF
>TRBD1|.|TRBJ1-5|TRBV11-3
ASSFQGARGNQPQH
>.|.|TRBJ1-6|TRBV7-3
ASSLTQNSPLH
>TRBD2|few|TRBJ2-7|TRBV4-2
ASSPRTSGDSSYEQY
>.|.|TRBJ2-7|TRBV2
ASRGAGEQY
>TRBD1|many|TRBJ1-4|TRBV7-8
ASSLAAQGREKLF